The sequence of this TCR beta chain was determined in a study of Ad26.COV2.S vaccination and SARS-CoV-2 variants. Broader study findings: The placebo group had lower spike-specific TCR breadth than the vaccine recipients did. Researchers reported similar non-spike TCR breadth in vaccine and placebo recipients.

The repertoire was sequenced with immunoSEQ multiplex PCR; TCRdb's copy has only in-frame clones and lacks some. The sample contains 180,000 or so clones, around 88% of which appear only once. Only one count was recorded for this clone. Its specificity is unknown. Deletions cut 5 bases from V and 0 bases from J, with 5 bases between. This CDR3 is 12 amino acids long. Germline V gene data show CDR1 as LGHNA and CDR2 as YNFKEQ. This receptor was identified in a human donor who had recovered from COVID-19. This chain connects TRBV4-2 to TRBJ2-7, with D unclear. Sequences were derived from peripheral blood, sampled after recovery from COVID-19. This CDR3 is CASSFSSYEQYF. As DNA, the CDR3 is TGTGCCAGCAGCTTCAGCTCCTACGAGCAGTACTTC.